This TCR beta chain stems from a study of blood T cell repertoires in COVID-19. Study in general: Specimens from acute and convalescent COVID-19 originated in the United States, Italy and Spain.

Within 2 weeks of study entry, exposed participants had contacted a PCR-confirmed or clinician-diagnosed COVID-19 case. Germline V CDR1 and CDR2: SGHTA, FQGNSA. The V end was cut by 2 bases, the J end by 5 bases, with 15 bases between. The CDR3 is 16 amino acids. This clone occurred once. Clones were read by immunoSEQ multiplex PCR, and TCRdb kept only the in-frame ones, dropping some. The table has some 150,000 clones, roughly 84% seen once. The rearrangement links TRBV7-2 to TRBJ2-2; D might be TRBD1 (5 bases). The origin of this receptor is a woman aged 45-60 years who had been exposed to COVID-19. The specimen sequenced was PBMCs or T cells enriched from blood (not recorded which). In DNA form, the CDR3 reads TGTGCCAGCAGCTTATTTGTGGGGCGAATGACCGGGGAGCTGTTTTTT. Translation gives CASSLFVGRMTGELFF.